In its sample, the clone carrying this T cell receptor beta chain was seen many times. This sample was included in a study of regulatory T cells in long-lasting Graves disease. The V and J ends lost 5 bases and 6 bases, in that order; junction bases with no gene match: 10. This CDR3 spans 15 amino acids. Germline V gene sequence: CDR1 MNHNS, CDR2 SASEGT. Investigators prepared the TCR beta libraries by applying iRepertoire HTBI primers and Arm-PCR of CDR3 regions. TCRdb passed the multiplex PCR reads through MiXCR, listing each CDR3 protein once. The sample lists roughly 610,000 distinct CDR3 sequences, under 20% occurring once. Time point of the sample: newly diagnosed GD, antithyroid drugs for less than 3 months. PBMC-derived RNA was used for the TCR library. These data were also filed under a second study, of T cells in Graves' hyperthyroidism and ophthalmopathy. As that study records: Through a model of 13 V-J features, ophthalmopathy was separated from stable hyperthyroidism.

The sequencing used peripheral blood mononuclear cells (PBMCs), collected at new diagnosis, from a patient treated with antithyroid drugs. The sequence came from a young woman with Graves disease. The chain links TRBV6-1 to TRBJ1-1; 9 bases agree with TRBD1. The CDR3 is CASSTAGTGLAEAFF. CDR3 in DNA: TGTGCCAGCAGTACCGCGGGGACAGGGTTAGCTGAAGCTTTCTTT.